These 2 T cell receptor beta chains originate from one sample sequenced in a study of T cell clonality in common variable immunodeficiency. Whole-study results and caveats: Common variable immunodeficiency TCR beta sequences reportedly had fewer deletions and N-nucleotide insertions.

This table comes from immunoSEQ multiplex PCR, and its TCRdb copy is limited to in-frame clones, with some not included. The sample contains tens of thousands of clones, none of them singletons. Antigens for these TCRs are unknown. The sequenced sample was peripheral blood mononuclear cells. These receptors came from a human donor with common variable immunodeficiency.

This clone was observed many times. The read finishes 3 residues shy of the CDR3 end, and the germline J gene is used to complete it. The chain combines TRBV30 with TRBJ2-1; 11 nucleotides line up with TRBD2. CDR3 length equals 15 residues. The J segment lost 3 bases and the V segment lost 2 bases, leaving 3 bases of the junction unmatched. CDR1 GTSNPN and CDR2 SVGIG come from the germline V gene (reference sequence). Partial CDR3 DNA: TGTGCCTGGAGTTTAGGACTAGCGGGCTACAATGAG. The encoded protein is CAWSLGLAGYNE. The full CDR3 reads CAWSLGLAGYNEQFF.

At least ten counts were recorded for this clone. The CDR3 end lies 3 residues beyond the end of the read and is filled in from the germline J gene. This chain connects TRBV30 to TRBJ2-7; 9 bases fit TRBD1. This CDR3 is 18 amino acids long. The junction had 15 bases not matched to a gene; V was cut back by 1 base and J by 2 bases. Germline lookup yields CDR1 GTSNPN and CDR2 SVGIG (reference sequence). CDR3 loop: CAWSGKTRPGQGPYEQYF. Partial CDR3 DNA: TGTGCCTGGAGTGGGAAAACGCGACCGGGACAGGGCCCCTACGAG.